Ten or more counts support the clone carrying this TCR beta chain. Its antigen is as yet unknown. This entry belongs to a study of CD8 T cells in ankylosing spondylitis. Overall study results and limits: Some of the motif variants had earlier been found in reactive arthritis patients' fluid and blood. Clones tied to disease were said to be significantly enriched in matched ankylosing spondylitis synovial fluid. Ankylosing spondylitis blood seemed to carry a telltale TCR beta motif made of several highly homologous variants.

Each CDR3 protein is one row after TCRdb ran MiXCR on the 5' RACE reads. The sample has around 75,000 distinct CDR3 sequences; 5.3% are singletons. V was trimmed by 3 bases and J by 4 bases, leaving 16 bases between them. CDR1 is LGHDT, CDR2 YNNKEL, per germline (reference sequence). CDR3 length: 16 residues. This clonotype originated in a male donor with ankylosing spondylitis or in good health (not recorded which). Sequencing was performed on blood, either unsorted or a sorted T cell fraction (not recorded which). The chain couples TRBV3-1 to TRBJ2-1; the D gene is possibly TRBD2 (5 bases). CDR3 bases: TGTGCCAGCAGCCAGAGTGAGGGTACTCCTTACAATGAGCAGTTCTTC. Its translation: CASSQSEGTPYNEQFF.